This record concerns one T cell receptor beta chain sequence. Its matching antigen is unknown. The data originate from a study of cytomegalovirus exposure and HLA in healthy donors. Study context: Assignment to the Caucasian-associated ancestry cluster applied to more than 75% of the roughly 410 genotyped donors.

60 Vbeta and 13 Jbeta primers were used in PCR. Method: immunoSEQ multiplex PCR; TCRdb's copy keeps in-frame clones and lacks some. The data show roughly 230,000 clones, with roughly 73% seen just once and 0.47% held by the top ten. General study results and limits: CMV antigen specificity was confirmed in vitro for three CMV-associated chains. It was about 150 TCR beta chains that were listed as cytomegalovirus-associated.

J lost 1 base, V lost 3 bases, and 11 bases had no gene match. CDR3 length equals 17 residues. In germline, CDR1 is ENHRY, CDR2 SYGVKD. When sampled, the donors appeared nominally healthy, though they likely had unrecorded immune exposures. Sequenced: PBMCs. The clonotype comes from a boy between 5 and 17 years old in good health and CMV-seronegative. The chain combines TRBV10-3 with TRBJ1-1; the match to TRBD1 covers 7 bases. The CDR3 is CAISDIPNRGGNTEAFF. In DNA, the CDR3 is TGTGCCATCAGTGATATCCCGAACAGGGGCGGGAACACTGAAGCTTTCTTT.